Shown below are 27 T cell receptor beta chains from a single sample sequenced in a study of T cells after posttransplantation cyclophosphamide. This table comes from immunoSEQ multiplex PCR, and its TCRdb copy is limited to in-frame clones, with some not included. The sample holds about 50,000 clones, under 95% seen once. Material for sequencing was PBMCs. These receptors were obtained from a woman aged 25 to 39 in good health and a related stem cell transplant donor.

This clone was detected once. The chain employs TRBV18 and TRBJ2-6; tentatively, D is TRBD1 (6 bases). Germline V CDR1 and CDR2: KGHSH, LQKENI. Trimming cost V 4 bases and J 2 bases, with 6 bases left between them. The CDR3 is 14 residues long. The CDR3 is CASSRGPGANVLTF. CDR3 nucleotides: TGTGCCAGCTCACGGGGGCCTGGGGCCAACGTCCTGACTTTC. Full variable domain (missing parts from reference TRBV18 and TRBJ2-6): NAGVMQNPRHLVRRRGQEARLRCSPMKGHSHVYWYRQLPEEGLKFMVYLQKENIIDESGMPKERFSAEFPKEGPSILRIQQVVRGDSAAYFCASSRGPGANVLTFGAGSRLTVL.

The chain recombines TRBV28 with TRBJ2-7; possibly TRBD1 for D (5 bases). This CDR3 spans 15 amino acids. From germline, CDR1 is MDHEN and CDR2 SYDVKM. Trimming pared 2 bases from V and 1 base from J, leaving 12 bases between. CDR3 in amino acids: CASSLSSDRSYEQYF. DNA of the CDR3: TGTGCCAGCAGTTTAAGCTCCGACAGATCCTACGAGCAGTACTTC.

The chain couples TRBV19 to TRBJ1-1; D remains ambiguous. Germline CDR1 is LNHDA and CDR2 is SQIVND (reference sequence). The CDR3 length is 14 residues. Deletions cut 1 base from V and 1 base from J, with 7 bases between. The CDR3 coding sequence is TGTGCCAGTAGTATAGTGAAACAGAACACTGAAGCTTTCTTT. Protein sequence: CASSIVKQNTEAFF.

The CDR3, as DNA: TGTGCCAGCAGGGATCGAACGGGATCGAACTATGGCTACACCTTC. Amino acid sequence: CASRDRTGSNYGYTF. The chain carries TRBV2 and TRBJ1-2; D gene uncertain. The germline V and J ends were trimmed by 6 bases and 2 bases, with 16 bases remaining between them. CDR1 and CDR2 from the germline V gene are SNHLY and FYNNEI. The CDR3 is 15 amino acids. Full variable domain (outside the CDR3, taken from reference TRBV2 and TRBJ1-2): EPEVTQTPSHQVTQMGQEVILRCVPISNHLYFYWYRQILGQKVEFLVSFYNNEISEKSEIFDDQFSVERPDGSNFTLKIRSTKLEDSAMYFCASRDRTGSNYGYTFGSGTRLTVV.

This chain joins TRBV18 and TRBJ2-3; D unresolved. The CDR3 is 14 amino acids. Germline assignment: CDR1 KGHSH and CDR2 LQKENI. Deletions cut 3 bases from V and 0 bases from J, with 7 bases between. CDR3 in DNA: TGTGCCAGCTCACCTTCCAGGAGCACAGATACGCAGTATTTT. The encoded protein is CASSPSRSTDTQYF.

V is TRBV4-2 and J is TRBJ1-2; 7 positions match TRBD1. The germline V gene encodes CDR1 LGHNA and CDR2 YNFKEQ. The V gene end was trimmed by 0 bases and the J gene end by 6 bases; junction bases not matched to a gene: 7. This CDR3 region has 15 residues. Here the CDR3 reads CASSQDWLTGDGYTF. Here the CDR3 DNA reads TGTGCCAGCAGCCAAGATTGGCTAACAGGGGATGGCTACACCTTC.

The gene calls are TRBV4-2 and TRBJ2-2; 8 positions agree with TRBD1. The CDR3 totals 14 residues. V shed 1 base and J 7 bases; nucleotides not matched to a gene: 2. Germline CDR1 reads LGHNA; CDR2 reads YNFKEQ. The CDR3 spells CASSQGTGHGELFF. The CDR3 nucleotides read TGTGCCAGCAGCCAAGGGACAGGGCACGGGGAGCTGTTTTTT.

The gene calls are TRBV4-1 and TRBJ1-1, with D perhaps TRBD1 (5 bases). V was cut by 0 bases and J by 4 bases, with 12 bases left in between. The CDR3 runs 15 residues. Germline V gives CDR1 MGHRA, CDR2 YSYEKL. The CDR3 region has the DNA TGCGCCAGCAGCCAAGAACAGGTGGCCACCACTGAAGCTTTCTTT. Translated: CASSQEQVATTEAFF.

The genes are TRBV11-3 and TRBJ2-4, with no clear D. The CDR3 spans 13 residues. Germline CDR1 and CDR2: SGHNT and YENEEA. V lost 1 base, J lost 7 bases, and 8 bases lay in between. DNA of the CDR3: TGTGCCAGCAGCTTAGCAGTGAACAACATTCAGTACTTC. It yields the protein CASSLAVNNIQYF. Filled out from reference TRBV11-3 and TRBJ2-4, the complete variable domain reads EAGVVQSPRYKIIEKKQPVAFWCNPISGHNTLYWYLQNLGQGPELLIRYENEEAVDDSQLPKDRFSAERLKGVDSTLKIQPAELGDSAVYLCASSLAVNNIQYFGAGTRLSVL.

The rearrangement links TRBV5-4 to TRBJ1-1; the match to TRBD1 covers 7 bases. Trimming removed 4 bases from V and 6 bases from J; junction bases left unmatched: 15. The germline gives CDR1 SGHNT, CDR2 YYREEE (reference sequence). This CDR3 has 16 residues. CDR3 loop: CASSRHTRRGIPEAFF. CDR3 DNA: TGTGCCAGCAGCCGACATACGCGCAGGGGGATACCTGAAGCTTTCTTT.

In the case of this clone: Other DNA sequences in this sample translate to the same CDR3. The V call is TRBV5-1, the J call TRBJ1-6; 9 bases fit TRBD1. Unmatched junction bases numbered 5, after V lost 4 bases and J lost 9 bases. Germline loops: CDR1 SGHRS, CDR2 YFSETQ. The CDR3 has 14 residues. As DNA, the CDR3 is TGCGCCAGCAGCGCCGGGACAGGGAGTTCACCCCTCCACTTT. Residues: CASSAGTGSSPLHF.

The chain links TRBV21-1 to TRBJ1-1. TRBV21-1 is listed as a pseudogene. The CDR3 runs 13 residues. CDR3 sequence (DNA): TGTGCCAGCACTAGCGGGGGCGACACTGAAGCTTTCTTT. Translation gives CASTSGGDTEAFF.

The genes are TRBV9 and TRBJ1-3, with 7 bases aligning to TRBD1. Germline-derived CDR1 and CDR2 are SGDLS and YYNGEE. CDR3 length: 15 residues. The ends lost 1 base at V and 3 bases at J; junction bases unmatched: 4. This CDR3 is CASSVTGANGNTIYF. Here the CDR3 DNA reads TGTGCCAGCAGCGTAACAGGGGCTAATGGAAACACCATATATTTT.

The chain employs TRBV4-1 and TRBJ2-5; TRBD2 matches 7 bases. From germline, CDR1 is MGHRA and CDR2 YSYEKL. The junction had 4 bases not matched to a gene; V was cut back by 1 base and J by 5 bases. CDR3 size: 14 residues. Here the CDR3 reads CASSQVRGVETQYF. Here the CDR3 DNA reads TGCGCCAGCAGCCAAGTTCGGGGGGTTGAGACCCAGTACTTC.

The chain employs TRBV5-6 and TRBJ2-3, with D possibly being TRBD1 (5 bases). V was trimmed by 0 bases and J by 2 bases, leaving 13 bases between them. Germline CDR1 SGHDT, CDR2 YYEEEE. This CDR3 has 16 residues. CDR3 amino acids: CASSLDRRFFTDTQYF. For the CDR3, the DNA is TGTGCCAGCAGCTTGGACAGGCGATTCTTCACAGATACGCAGTATTTT.

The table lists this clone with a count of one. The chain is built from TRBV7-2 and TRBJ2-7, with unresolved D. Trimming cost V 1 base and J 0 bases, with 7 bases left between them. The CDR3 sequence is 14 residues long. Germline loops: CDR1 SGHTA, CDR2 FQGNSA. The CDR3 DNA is TGTGCCAGCAGCTTAGTGTACGGCTCCTACGAGCAGTACTTC. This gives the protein CASSLVYGSYEQYF.

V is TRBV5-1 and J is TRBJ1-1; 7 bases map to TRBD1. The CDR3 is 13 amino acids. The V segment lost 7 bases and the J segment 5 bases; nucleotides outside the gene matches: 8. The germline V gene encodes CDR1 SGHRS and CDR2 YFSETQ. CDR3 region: CASRLQGNTEAFF. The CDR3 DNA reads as TGCGCCAGCCGATTACAGGGGAATACTGAAGCTTTCTTT.

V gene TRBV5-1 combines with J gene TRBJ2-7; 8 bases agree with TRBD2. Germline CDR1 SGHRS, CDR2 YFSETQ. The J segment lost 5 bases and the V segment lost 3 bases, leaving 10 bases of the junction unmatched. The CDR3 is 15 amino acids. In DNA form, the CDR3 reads TGCGCCAGCAGCTGGACCGGGACTAGGGGGAACGAGCAGTACTTC. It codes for CASSWTGTRGNEQYF.

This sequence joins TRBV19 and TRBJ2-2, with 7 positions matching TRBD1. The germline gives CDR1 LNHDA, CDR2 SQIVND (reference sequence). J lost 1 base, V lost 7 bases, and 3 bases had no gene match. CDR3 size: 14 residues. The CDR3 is CASKTGENTGELFF. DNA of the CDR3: TGTGCCAGTAAAACAGGGGAGAACACCGGGGAGCTGTTTTTT.

The DNA of the CDR3 is TGTGCCACCAGCACAGCGACTAACTATGGCTACACCTTC. Translated: CATSTATNYGYTF. The chain couples TRBV15 to TRBJ1-2; D is unclear. This CDR3 is built from 13 residues. CDR1 and CDR2 (germline): LNHNV, YYDKDF (reference sequence). The V end was cut by 4 bases, the J end by 0 bases, with 6 bases between.

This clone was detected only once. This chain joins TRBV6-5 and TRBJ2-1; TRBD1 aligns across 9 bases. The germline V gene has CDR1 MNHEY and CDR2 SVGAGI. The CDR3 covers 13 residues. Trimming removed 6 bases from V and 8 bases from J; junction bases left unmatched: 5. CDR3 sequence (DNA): TGTGCCAGCAGCAAACAGGGGGCGTATGAGCAGTTCTTC. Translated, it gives CASSKQGAYEQFF.

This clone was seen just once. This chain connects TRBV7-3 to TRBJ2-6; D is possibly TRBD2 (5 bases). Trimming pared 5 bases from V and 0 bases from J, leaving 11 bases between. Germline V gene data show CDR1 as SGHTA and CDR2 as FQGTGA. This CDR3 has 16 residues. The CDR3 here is CASSPTGFSGANVLTF. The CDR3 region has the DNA TGTGCCAGCAGCCCGACGGGGTTCTCTGGGGCCAACGTCCTGACTTTC.

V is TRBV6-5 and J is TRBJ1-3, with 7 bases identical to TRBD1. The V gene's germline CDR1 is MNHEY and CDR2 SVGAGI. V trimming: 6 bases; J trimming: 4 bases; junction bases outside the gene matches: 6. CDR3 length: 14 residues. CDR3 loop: CASRTQGSGNTIYF. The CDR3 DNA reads TGTGCCAGCAGAACACAGGGGTCCGGAAACACCATATATTTT.

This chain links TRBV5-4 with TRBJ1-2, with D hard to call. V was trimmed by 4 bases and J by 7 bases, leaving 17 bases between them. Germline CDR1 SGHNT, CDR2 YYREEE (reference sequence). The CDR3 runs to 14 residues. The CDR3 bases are TGTGCCAGCAGCCCGATAAGTACTCGGGGTGGCTACACCTTC. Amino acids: CASSPISTRGGYTF.

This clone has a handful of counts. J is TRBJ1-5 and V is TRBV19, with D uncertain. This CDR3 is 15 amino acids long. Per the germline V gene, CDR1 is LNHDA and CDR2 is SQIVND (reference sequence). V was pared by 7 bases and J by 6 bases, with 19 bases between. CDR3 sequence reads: CASTGIRARGQPQHF. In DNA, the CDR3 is TGTGCCAGTACTGGTATTAGGGCGCGGGGTCAGCCCCAGCATTTT.

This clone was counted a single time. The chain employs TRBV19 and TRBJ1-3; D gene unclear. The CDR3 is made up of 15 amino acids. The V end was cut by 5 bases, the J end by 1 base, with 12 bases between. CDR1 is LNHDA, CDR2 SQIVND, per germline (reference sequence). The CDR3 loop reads CASSVDRVSGNTIYF. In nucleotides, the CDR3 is TGTGCCAGTAGTGTTGACCGGGTATCTGGAAACACCATATATTTT.

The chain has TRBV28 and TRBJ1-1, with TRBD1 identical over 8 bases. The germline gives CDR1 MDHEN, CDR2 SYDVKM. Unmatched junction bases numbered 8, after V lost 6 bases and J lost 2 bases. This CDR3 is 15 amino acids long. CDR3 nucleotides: TGTGCCAGCAGGACAGGGGTGTGGGAAAACACTGAAGCTTTCTTT. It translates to CASRTGVWENTEAFF.